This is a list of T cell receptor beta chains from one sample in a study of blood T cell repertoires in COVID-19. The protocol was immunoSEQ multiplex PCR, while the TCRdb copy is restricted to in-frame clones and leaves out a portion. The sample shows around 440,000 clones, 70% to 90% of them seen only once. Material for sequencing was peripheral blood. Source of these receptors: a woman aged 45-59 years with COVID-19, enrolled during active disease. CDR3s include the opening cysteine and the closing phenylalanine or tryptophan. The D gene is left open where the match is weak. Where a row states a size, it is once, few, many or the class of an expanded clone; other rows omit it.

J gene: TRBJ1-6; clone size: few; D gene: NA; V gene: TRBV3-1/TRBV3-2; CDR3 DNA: TGTGCCAGCAGCCAAGGCAGTAATTCACCCCTCCACTTT; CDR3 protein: CASSQGSNSPLHF
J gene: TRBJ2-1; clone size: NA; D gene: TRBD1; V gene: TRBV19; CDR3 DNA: TGTGCCAGTAGTATAGATCAACAGGGGGTGGATGAGCAGTTCTTC; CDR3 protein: CASSIDQQGVDEQFF
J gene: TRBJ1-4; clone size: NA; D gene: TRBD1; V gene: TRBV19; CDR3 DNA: TGTGCCAGTATCCCTACAGGGGGCTTGGATGAAAAACTGTTTTTT; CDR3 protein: CASIPTGGLDEKLFF
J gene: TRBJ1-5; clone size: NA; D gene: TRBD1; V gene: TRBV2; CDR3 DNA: TGTGCCAGCACCGGGACAGGGGGTAATCAGCCCCAGCATTTT; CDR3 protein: CASTGTGGNQPQHF
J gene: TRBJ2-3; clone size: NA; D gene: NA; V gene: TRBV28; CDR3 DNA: TGTGCCAGCAGTTTATGGGGGACTAGCACAGATACGCAGTATTTT; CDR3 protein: CASSLWGTSTDTQYF
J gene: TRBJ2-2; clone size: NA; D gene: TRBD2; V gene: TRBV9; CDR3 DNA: TGTGCCAGCAGCGATGAGAGCGGGGGGGCCGGGGAGCTGTTTTTT; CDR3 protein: CASSDESGGAGELFF
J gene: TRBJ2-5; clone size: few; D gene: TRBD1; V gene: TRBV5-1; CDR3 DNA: TGCGCCAGCAGCTTGGGACAGGGGAGTGGGACCCAGTACTTC; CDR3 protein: CASSLGQGSGTQYF
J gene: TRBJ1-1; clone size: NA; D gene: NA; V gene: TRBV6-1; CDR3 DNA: TGTGCCAGCAGTGAAAGGAGAAGGGGTCGGAACACTGAAGCTTTCTTT; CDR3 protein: CASSERRRGRNTEAFF
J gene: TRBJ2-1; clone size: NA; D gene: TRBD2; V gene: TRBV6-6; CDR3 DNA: TGTGCCAGCAGTATCGCCGGGACTAGTAACGAGCAGTTCTTC; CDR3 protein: CASSIAGTSNEQFF
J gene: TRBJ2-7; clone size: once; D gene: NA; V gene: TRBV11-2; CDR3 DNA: TGTGCCAGCAGCCCCGAACTTGTACCTGAAGAGCAGTACTTC; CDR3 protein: CASSPELVPEEQYF
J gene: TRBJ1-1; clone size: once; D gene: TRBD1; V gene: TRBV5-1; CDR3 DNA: TGCGCCAGCAGCTTGGAAGGGGGCGTTTCCACTGAAGCTTTCTTT; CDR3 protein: CASSLEGGVSTEAFF
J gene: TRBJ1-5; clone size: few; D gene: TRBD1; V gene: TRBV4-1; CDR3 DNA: TGCGCCAGCAGCCAAGATCCAGGGGGCAGGGACCAGCCCCAGCATTTT; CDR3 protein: CASSQDPGGRDQPQHF
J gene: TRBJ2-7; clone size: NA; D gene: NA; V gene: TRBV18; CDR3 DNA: TGTGCCAGCTCACCTTCCACTTACGAGCAGTACTTC; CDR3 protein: CASSPSTYEQYF
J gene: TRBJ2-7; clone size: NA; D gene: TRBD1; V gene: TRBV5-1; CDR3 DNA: TGCGCCAGCAGCGAGGGACAGGGGACGAACGAGCAGTACTTC; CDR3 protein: CASSEGQGTNEQYF
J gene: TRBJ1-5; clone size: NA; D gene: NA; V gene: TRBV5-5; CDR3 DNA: TGTGCCAGCAGTTCATTAGGGGGAGGGGAGCCCCAGCATTTT; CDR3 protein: CASSSLGGGEPQHF
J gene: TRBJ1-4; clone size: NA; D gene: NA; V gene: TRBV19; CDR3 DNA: TGTGCCAGTAGTACAGGGAAATGGGAAAAACTGTTTTTT; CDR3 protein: CASSTGKWEKLFF
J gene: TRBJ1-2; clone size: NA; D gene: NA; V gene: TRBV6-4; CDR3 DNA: TGTGCCAGCAGTGACTCAACCGGCGGGGGTCGTGGGGGCTACACCTTC; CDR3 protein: CASSDSTGGGRGGYTF
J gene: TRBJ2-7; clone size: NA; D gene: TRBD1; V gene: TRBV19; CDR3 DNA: TGTGCCAGTAGTATCCGGGACAGGGACGAGCAGTACTTC; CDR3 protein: CASSIRDRDEQYF
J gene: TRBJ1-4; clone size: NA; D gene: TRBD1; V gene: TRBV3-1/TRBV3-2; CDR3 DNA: TGTGCCAGCAGCCAAGATCTCGGGACAGTTAATGAAAAACTGTTTTTT; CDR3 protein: CASSQDLGTVNEKLFF
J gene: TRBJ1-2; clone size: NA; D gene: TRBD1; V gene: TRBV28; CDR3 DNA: TGTGCCAGCAGTTCGACAGGGGGCCGCTGGGGCTACACCTTC; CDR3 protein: CASSSTGGRWGYTF
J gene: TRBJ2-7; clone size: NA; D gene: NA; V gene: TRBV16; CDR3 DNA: TGTGCCAGCAGCCTTCGGGACTACGAGCAGTACTTC; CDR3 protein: CASSLRDYEQYF
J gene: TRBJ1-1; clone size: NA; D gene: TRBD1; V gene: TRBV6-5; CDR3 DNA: TGTGCCAGCAGCATTGGGACAGCGTTTTTCGAAGCTTTCTTT; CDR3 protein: CASSIGTAFFEAFF
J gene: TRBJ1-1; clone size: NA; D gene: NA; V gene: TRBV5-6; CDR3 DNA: TGTGCCAGCAGCTTCGGGCAGGGGGCTTTCTTT; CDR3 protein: CASSFGQGAFF
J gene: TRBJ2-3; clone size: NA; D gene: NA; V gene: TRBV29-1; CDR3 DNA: TGCAGCGTAGACGCGGACACAGATACGCAGTATTTT; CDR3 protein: CSVDADTDTQYF
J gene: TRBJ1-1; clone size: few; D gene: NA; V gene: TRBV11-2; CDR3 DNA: TGTGCCAGCAGCTTATCGGGAAAGCCGAGTGAAGCTTTCTTT; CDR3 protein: CASSLSGKPSEAFF
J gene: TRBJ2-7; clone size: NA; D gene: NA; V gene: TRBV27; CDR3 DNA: TGTGCCAGCAGTCCAATCTTCAGTTCATTAAGCTCCTACGAGCAGTACTTC; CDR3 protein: CASSPIFSSLSSYEQYF
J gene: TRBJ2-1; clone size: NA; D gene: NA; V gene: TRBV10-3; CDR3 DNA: TGTGCCATCAGTGAGGGTAGGCGGGGCGACAATGAGCAGTTCTTC; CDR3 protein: CAISEGRRGDNEQFF
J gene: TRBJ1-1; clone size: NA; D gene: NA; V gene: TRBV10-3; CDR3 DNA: TGTGCCATCAGGGCGGGGCCTTCACTGAACACTGAAGCTTTCTTT; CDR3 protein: CAIRAGPSLNTEAFF
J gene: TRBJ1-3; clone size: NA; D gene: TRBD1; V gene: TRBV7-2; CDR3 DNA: TGTGCCAGCAGCCCCGAGACAGGGTCCGGAAACACCATATATTTT; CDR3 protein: CASSPETGSGNTIYF
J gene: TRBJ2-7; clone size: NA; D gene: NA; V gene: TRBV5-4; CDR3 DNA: TGTGCCAGCAGCCCAACTCTATCCGGAGGAAACGAGCAGTACTTC; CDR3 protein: CASSPTLSGGNEQYF
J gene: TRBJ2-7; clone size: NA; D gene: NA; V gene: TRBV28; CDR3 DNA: TGTGCCAGCAGTTTCGGGACACATTCACTCGAGCAGTACTTC; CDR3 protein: CASSFGTHSLEQYF
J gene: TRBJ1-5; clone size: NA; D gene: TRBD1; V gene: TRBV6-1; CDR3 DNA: TGTGCCAGCAGTGAGACAGGGGATCAGCCCCAGCATTTT; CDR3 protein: CASSETGDQPQHF
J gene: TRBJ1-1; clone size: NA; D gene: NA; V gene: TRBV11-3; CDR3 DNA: TGTGCCAGCAGCTTAGAGACAGGTAAAGAAGCTTTCTTT; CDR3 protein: CASSLETGKEAFF
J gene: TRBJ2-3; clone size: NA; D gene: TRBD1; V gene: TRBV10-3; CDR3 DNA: TGTGCCATCAGTGATTCACAGGGGACCCCAGATACGCAGTATTTT; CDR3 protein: CAISDSQGTPDTQYF
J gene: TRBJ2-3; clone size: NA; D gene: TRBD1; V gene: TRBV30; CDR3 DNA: TGTGCCGGCCAATGGAGGACAGGGGGCACAGATACGCAGTATTTT; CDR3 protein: CAGQWRTGGTDTQYF
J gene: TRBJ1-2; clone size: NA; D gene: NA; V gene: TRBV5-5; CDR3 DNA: TGTGCCAGCAGCTTGGGAGGGGCGGGAGGCTACACCTTC; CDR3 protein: CASSLGGAGGYTF
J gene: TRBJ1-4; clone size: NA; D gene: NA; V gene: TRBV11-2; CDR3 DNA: TGTGCCAGCAGTTACTTCACCGGGAGCTCTAATGAAAAACTGTTTTTT; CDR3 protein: CASSYFTGSSNEKLFF
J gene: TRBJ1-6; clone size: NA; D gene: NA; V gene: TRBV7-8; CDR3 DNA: TGTGCCAGCAGCTTAGCGTTGGCGGAGTATTCACCCCTCCACTTT; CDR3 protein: CASSLALAEYSPLHF
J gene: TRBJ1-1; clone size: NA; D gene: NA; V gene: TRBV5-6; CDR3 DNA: TGTGCCAGCGGCCTTGAGAGGCCCCTCCGGAACACTGAAGCTTTCTTT; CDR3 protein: CASGLERPLRNTEAFF
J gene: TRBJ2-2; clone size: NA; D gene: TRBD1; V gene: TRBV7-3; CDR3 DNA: TGTGCCAGCAGCCGGGACAGAATCACCGGGGAGCTGTTTTTT; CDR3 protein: CASSRDRITGELFF
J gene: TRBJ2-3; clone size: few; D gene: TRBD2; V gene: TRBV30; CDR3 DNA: TGTGCCTGGAGTGTACTAGGGAGCGGGGCGCCCTCCACAGATACGCAGTATTTT; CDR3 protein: CAWSVLGSGAPSTDTQYF
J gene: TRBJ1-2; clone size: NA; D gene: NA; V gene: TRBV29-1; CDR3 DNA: TGCAGCGTCCGACATCAGGGCACTAACTATGGCTACACCTTC; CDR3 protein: CSVRHQGTNYGYTF
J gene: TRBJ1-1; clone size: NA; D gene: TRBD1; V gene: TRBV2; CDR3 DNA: TGTGCCAGCAGTAGACAGGGCAGGAACACTGAAGCTTTCTTT; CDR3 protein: CASSRQGRNTEAFF
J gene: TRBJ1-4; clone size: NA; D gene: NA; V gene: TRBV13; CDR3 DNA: TGTGCCAGCACTCGAACCGGGTTCGGTGAAAAACTGTTTTTT; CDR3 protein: CASTRTGFGEKLFF
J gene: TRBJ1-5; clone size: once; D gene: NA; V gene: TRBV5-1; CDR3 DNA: TGCGCCAGCAGCTTGGAAGCAGGGGTTAATCAGCCCCAGCATTTT; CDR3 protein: CASSLEAGVNQPQHF
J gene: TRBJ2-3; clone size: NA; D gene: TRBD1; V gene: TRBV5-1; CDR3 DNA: TGCGCCAGTAGGACAGGGGGGACAGATACGCAGTATTTT; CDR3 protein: CASRTGGTDTQYF
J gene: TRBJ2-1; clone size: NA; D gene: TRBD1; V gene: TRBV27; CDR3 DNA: TGTGCCAGCAGTGGCACGGGGACAGGCGAGCAGTTCTTC; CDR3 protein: CASSGTGTGEQFF
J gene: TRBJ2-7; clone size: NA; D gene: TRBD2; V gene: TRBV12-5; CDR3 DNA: TGTGCTAGTGGGGCCGGGACTACTATCTACGAGCAGTACTTC; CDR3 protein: CASGAGTTIYEQYF
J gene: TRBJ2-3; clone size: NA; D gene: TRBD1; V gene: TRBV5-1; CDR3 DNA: TGCGCCAGCAGCTTGGCCGGGGGGACAGGGTCGACAGATACGCAGTATTTT; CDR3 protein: CASSLAGGTGSTDTQYF
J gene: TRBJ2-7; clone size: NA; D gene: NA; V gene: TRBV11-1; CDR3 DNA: TGTGCCAGCAGCCCGCGGGACCGTTTCTACGAGCAGTACTTC; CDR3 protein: CASSPRDRFYEQYF
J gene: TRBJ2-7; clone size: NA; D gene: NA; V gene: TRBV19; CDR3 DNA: TGTGCCAGTAGTATTGGAGGCGGGTTCTCCTACGAGCAGTACTTC; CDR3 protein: CASSIGGGFSYEQYF
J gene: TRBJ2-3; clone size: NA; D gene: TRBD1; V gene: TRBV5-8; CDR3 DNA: TGTGCCAGCAGCTTGACCGGGACAGGCACAGATACGCAGTATTTT; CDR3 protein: CASSLTGTGTDTQYF